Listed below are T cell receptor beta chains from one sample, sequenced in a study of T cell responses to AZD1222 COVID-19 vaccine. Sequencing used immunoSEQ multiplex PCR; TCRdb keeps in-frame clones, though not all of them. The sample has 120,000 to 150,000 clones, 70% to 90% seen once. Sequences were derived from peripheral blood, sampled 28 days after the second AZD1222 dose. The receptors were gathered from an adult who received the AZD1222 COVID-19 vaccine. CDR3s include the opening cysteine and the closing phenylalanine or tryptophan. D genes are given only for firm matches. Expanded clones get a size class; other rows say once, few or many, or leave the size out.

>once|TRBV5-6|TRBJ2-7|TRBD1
CASSSLAGTGATEQYF
TGTGCCAGCAGTTCTTTGGCCGGGACAGGGGCTACTGAGCAGTACTTC
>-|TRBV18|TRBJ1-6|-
CASSSPGQYNSPLHF
TGTGCCAGCTCATCTCCAGGACAGTATAATTCACCCCTCCACTTT
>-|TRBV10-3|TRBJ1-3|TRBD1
CAIRGQGAGNTIYF
TGTGCCATCAGAGGACAGGGGGCTGGAAACACCATATATTTT
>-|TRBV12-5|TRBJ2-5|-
CASGLVAGSQYF
TGTGCTAGTGGTTTGGTGGCCGGCTCCCAGTACTTC
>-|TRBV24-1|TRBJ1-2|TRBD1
CATRPTGEYGYTF
TGTGCCACCAGGCCGACAGGGGAGTATGGCTACACCTTC
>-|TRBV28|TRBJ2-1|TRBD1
CASRPTGTGHNEQFF
TGTGCCAGCAGACCGACCGGGACAGGGCACAATGAGCAGTTCTTC
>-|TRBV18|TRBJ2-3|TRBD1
CASSPRDRVSDTQYF
TGTGCCAGCTCACCCCGGGACAGGGTATCGGATACGCAGTATTTT
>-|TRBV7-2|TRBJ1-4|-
CASSLGPQEKLFF
TGTGCCAGCAGCTTAGGCCCTCAGGAAAAACTGTTTTTT
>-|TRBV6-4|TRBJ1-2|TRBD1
CASSPRQGNGYTF
TGTGCCAGCAGTCCCCGACAGGGAAATGGCTACACCTTC
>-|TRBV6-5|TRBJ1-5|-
CASISDGSRVAQHF
TGTGCCAGCATCTCGGACGGATCGAGGGTGGCCCAGCATTTT
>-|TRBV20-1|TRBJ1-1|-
CSAAGPVVAFF
TGCAGTGCTGCCGGGCCGGTCGTGGCTTTCTTT
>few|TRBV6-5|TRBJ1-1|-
CASGGTGREAFF
TGTGCCAGCGGGGGCACAGGGCGTGAAGCTTTCTTT
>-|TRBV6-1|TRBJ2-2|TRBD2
CASSEWRGGLNTGELFF
TGTGCCAGCAGTGAATGGCGGGGGGGATTGAACACCGGGGAGCTGTTTTTT
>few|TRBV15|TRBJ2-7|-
CATSRGGLSSYEQYF
TGTGCCACCAGCAGAGGAGGCCTTAGCTCCTACGAGCAGTACTTC
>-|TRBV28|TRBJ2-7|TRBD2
CASSLGWEGAYEQYF
TGTGCCAGCAGTTTGGGGTGGGAGGGCGCCTACGAGCAGTACTTC
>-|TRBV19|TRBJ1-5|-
CATRGGVSQPQHF
TGTGCCACCCGCGGGGGGGTTAGTCAGCCCCAGCATTTT
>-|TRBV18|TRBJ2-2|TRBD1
CASSPPLTGDTGELFF
TGTGCCAGCTCACCACCCCTGACAGGGGACACCGGGGAGCTGTTTTTT
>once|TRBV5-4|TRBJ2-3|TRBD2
CASSSSLMRAGADTQYF
TGTGCCAGCAGCTCGTCTCTCATGCGGGCGGGGGCAGATACGCAGTATTTT
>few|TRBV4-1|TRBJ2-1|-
CASSRTGPRNEQFF
TGCGCCAGCAGCCGGACGGGGCCAAGGAATGAGCAGTTCTTC
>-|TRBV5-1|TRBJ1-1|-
CASSLTYMNTEAFF
TGCGCCAGCAGCTTGACATATATGAACACTGAAGCTTTCTTT
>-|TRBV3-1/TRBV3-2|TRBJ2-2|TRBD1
CASSPLTGITGELFF
TGTGCCAGCAGCCCCCTGACAGGGATAACCGGGGAGCTGTTTTTT
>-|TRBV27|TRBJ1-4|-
CASSPYSPQSTNEKLFF
TGTGCCAGCAGCCCTTACAGCCCGCAATCAACTAATGAAAAACTGTTTTTT
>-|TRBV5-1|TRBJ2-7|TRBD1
CASSFPSEGAEQYF
TGCGCCAGCAGCTTTCCAAGTGAGGGGGCCGAGCAGTACTTC
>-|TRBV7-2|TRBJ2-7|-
CASSLAVGEQYF
TGTGCCAGCAGCTTAGCGGTGGGGGAGCAGTACTTC
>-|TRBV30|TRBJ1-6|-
CALTGFRSPLHF
TGTGCCTTGACAGGATTTCGATCACCCCTCCACTTT
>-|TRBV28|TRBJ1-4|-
CASSLPMGLVEKLFF
TGTGCCAGCAGTCTCCCTATGGGTCTAGTCGAAAAACTGTTTTTT
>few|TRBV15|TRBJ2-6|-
CATSRARDLLSGANVLTF
TGTGCCACCAGCAGAGCCAGGGACCTCCTCTCTGGGGCCAACGTCCTGACTTTC
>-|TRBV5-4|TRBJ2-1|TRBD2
CASSRLAGVNEQFF
TGTGCCAGCAGCCGACTAGCGGGGGTTAATGAGCAGTTCTTC
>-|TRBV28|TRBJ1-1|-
CASSTLAEAFF
TGTGCCAGCAGCACCCTTGCGGAAGCTTTCTTT
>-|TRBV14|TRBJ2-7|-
CASSQAGTPSPYEQYF
TGTGCCAGCAGCCAAGCAGGCACTCCTTCACCTTACGAGCAGTACTTC
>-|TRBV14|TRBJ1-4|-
CASSQDHEGINEKLFF
TGTGCCAGCAGCCAAGATCACGAGGGTATTAATGAAAAACTGTTTTTT
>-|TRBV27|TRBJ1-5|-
CASSLSGQTNQPQHF
TGTGCCAGCAGTTTATCGGGGCAGACCAATCAGCCCCAGCATTTT
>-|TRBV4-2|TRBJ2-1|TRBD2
CASSQASGKDNEGQFF
TGTGCCAGCAGCCAGGCTAGCGGGAAGGATAATGAGGGGCAGTTCTTC
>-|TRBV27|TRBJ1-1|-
CASRFVGENTEAFF
TGTGCCAGCAGGTTCGTCGGGGAGAACACTGAAGCTTTCTTT
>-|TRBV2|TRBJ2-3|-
CASHWVAASTDTQYF
TGTGCCTCCCACTGGGTAGCGGCTAGCACAGATACGCAGTATTTT